The T cell receptor beta chain under discussion was sequenced for a study of CD8 T cells in Susac syndrome. Roughly 0.45 to 1 ug RNA was reverse transcribed with random hexamers. TCRdb re-analysed the immunoSEQ multiplex PCR reads in MiXCR, keeping a single row per CDR3 protein. Here the sample spans approximately 190,000 distinct CDR3 sequences, 93% being singletons. CDR1 LNHDA and CDR2 SQIVND come from the germline V gene (reference sequence). The V gene lost 5 bases and the J gene lost 3 bases, with 10 bases spanning the gap. This CDR3 spans 13 amino acids. The clonotype originates from a human donor in good health. Sequences were obtained from CD4+ T cells from PBMCs. This chain connects TRBV19 to TRBJ1-2; D gene unclear. CDR3 residues: CASSPRGDYGYTF. CDR3 sequence (DNA): TGTGCCAGTAGTCCTCGCGGGGACTATGGCTACACCTTC.